The source of this T cell receptor (beta chain) is a study of blood T cell repertoires in COVID-19. Sequencing was performed with immunoSEQ multiplex PCR; in TCRdb, only in-frame clones are kept and a portion is missing. The sample has about 180,000 clones, about 87% seen once. Trimming cost V 6 bases and J 4 bases, with 21 bases left between them. This CDR3 spans 16 amino acids. From germline, CDR1 is MNHEY and CDR2 SMNVEV (reference sequence). This chain joins TRBV27 and TRBJ1-2, with D maybe TRBD1 (6 bases). The receptor's source is a woman in her seventies with COVID-19, enrolled during active disease. Input material: peripheral blood. In nucleotides, the CDR3 is TGTGCCAGCAGCCAAACGACAGGTGAGGGAGTCTATGGCTACACCTTC. Residues: CASSQTTGEGVYGYTF.